This TCR beta chain originates from a study of blood T cell repertoires in COVID-19. The overall study: The United States, Italy and Spain supplied acute and convalescent COVID-19 samples. Sources were T cells, B-cell-depleted T cells, or PBMCs; the material itself was cDNA or gDNA.

V lost 5 bases, J lost 3 bases, and 2 bases stayed unmatched. Germline CDR1 is SQVTM and CDR2 is ANQGSEA. The length of the CDR3 is 12 residues. In the authors' methods: Amplification of reference gene primers was used by the study to estimate nucleated cell counts. Sequenced by immunoSEQ multiplex PCR; TCRdb stores in-frame clones only, minus some. D and trimming come from the DNA, and the V and J calls and clone size come from that table. The sample comprises under 300,000 clones, around 83% of which are singletons, and roughly 3.2% rests with the top ten. The clonotype was recovered from a woman between 18 and 29 years old with acute or convalescent COVID-19. Sequencing used peripheral blood. The chain couples TRBV29-1 to TRBJ2-3; 7 nucleotides align to TRBD1. The DNA of the CDR3 is TGCAGCGTTAAGACAGGGACAGATACGCAGTATTTT. This codes for CSVKTGTDTQYF.